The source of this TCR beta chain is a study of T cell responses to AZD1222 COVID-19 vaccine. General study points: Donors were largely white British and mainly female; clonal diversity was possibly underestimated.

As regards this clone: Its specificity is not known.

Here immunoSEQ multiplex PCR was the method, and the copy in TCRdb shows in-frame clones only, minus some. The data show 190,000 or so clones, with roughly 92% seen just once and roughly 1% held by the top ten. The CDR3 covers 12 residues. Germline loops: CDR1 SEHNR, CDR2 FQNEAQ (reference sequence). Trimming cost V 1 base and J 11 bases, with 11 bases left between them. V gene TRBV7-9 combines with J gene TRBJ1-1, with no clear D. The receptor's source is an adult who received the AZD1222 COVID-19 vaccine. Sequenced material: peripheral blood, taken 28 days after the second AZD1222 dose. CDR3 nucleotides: TGTGCCAGCAGCTTAGACAGATCAGACGCTTTCTTT. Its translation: CASSLDRSDAFF.